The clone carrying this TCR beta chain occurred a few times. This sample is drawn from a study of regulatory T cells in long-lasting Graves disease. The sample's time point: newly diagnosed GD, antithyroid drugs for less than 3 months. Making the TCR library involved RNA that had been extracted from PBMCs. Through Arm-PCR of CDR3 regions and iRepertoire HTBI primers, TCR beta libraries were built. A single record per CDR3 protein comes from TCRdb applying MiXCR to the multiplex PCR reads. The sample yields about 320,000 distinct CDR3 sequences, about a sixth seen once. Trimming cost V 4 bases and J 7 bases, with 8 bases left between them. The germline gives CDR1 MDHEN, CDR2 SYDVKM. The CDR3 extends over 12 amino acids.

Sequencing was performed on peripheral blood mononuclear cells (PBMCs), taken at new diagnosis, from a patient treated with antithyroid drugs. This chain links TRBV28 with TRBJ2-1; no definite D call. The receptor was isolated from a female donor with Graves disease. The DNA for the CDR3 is TGTGCCAGCAGTTATCTCAGGAATGAGCAGTTCTTC. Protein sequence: CASSYLRNEQFF.